The 32 T cell receptor beta chains reported below all come from one sample, sequenced in a study of CD8 T cells in Susac syndrome (dated by TCRdb to between 2017 and 2020). The library relied on the immunoSEQ multiplex PCR assay. RNA was extracted using the RNeasy kit, and about 0.5 to 1 microgram was reverse transcribed with random hexamers. TCRdb trimmed the raw reads at Q25, called clones with MiXCR and kept productive beta chains. Duplicate CDR3 protein sequences are folded into a single record with the most common DNA and genes. The sample table records over 150,000 distinct CDR3 sequences; around 93% of these occur just once. Roughly 0.094% of the sample is held by the ten biggest clonotypes. The specimen was CD4+ T cells from PBMCs. These receptors were taken from a human donor with multiple sclerosis.

The rearrangement joins TRBV29-1 to TRBJ2-5, with 9 bases lining up with TRBD1. The germline V gene encodes CDR1 SQVTM and CDR2 ANQGSEA. J lost 9 bases, V lost 8 bases, and 10 bases had no gene match. The CDR3 has 12 amino acids. The CDR3 reads CSSATGGRAQYF. The CDR3 DNA reads as TGCAGCTCTGCGACAGGGGGACGGGCCCAGTACTTC. Based on the CDR3 plus reference TRBV29-1 and TRBJ2-5, the full variable domain is SAVISQKPSRDICQRGTSLTIQCQVDSQVTMMFWYRQQPGQSLTLIATANQGSEATYESGFVIDKFPISRPNLTFSTLTVSNMSPEDSSIYLCSSATGGRAQYFGPGTRLLVL.

The rearrangement uses TRBV6-6 and TRBJ2-5, with D hard to call. CDR1 and CDR2 (germline): MNHNY, SVGAGI (reference sequence). The CDR3 is made up of 12 amino acids. V dropped 2 bases and J dropped 4 bases, with 5 bases sitting between them. The CDR3 reads CASSYGRETQYF. In nucleotides, the CDR3 is TGTGCCAGCAGTTACGGAAGAGAGACCCAGTACTTC.

This chain links TRBV29-1 with TRBJ1-2, with D unclear. V lost 7 bases and J lost 3, with 9 bases in between. This CDR3 spans 11 amino acids. Looked up from germline, CDR1 is SQVTM and CDR2 is ANQGSEA. The CDR3: CSAESDYGYTF. The DNA for the CDR3 is TGCAGCGCCGAATCTGACTATGGCTACACCTTC.

V usage is TRBV6-2 or TRBV6-3 and J usage is TRBJ2-5; D may be TRBD2 (6 bases). The V end was cut by 7 bases, the J end by 2 bases, with 17 bases between. Germline assignment: CDR1 MNHEY and CDR2 SVGEGT. The CDR3 spans 15 residues. CDR3 loop: CASTNLWREQETQYF. The CDR3 DNA is TGTGCCAGCACCAATCTCTGGAGGGAACAAGAGACCCAGTACTTC.

This chain uses TRBV20-1 with TRBJ1-3; D not resolved. The germline gives CDR1 DFQATT, CDR2 SNEGSKA (reference sequence). V shed 0 bases and J shed 3 bases, with 9 bases lying between them. The CDR3 contains 14 residues. The CDR3 nucleotides read TGCAGTGCTAGAGAGACTGTCTATGGAAACACCATATATTTT. Its translation: CSARETVYGNTIYF.

This clonotype showed up just once. The chain employs TRBV7-8 and TRBJ1-2; D not certain. CDR1 SGHVS and CDR2 FQNEAQ come from the germline V gene. The CDR3 contains 14 residues. Deletions cut 5 bases from V and 4 bases from J, with 14 bases between. Here the CDR3 DNA reads TGTGCCAGCAGCGGCATGAGAGGGAGCTATGGCTACACCTTC. Its translation: CASSGMRGSYGYTF.

This chain links TRBV12-3 or TRBV12-4 with TRBJ2-5, with 8 bases that match TRBD2. The CDR3 runs to 15 residues. The ends lost 4 bases at V and 2 bases at J; junction bases unmatched: 6. DNA of the CDR3: TGTGCCAGCAGTTGGGGTAGCGGGGCTCAAGAGACCCAGTACTTC. Its protein product is CASSWGSGAQETQYF.

The chain employs TRBV29-1 and TRBJ1-1; TRBD1 matches 7 bases. V dropped 7 bases and J dropped 5; count of bases not matched to a gene: 13. This CDR3 is built from 14 residues. Germline-derived CDR1 and CDR2 are SQVTM and ANQGSEA. Here the CDR3 reads CSADKGGAGTEAFF. The CDR3 nucleotides read TGCAGCGCCGACAAAGGGGGCGCGGGGACTGAAGCTTTCTTT.

The J gene is TRBJ1-1, the V gene TRBV7-2; tentatively, D is TRBD1 (6 bases). Germline CDR1 reads SGHTA; CDR2 reads FQGNSA. With 3 bases removed from V and 8 bases from J, the gap between germline ends came to 13 bases. The CDR3 totals 13 residues. Here the CDR3 reads CASSLDSQGEAFF. DNA for the CDR3: TGTGCCAGCAGCTTGGATTCACAGGGAGAAGCTTTCTTT.

This chain joins TRBV5-1 and TRBJ2-7; 10 bases map to TRBD1. The CDR3 has 15 residues. The junction had 10 bases not matched to a gene; V was cut back by 4 bases and J by 6 bases. Looked up from germline, CDR1 is SGHRS and CDR2 is YFSETQ. The CDR3 DNA is TGCGCCAGCAGCGACCCCGGGACAGGGGAATCCGAGCAGTACTTC. Translation gives CASSDPGTGESEQYF.

This clonotype was found once. The rearrangement links TRBV27 to TRBJ2-1; D not resolved. CDR3 length: 16 residues. Per the germline V gene, CDR1 is MNHEY and CDR2 is SMNVEV (reference sequence). Trimming left V 6 bases short and J 1 base short, with 16 bases between. Written as DNA, the CDR3 is TGTGCCAGCAGCGCATTTACCTGGTATTCCTACAATGAGCAGTTCTTC. Encoded protein: CASSAFTWYSYNEQFF.

The chain joins TRBV18 to TRBJ2-1; TRBD2 matches at 13 bases. This CDR3 is 16 amino acids long. After removal of 3 bases from V and 6 bases from J, the junction contained 5 bases not matched to a gene. The germline gives CDR1 KGHSH, CDR2 LQKENI. The CDR3 bases are TGTGCCAGCTCACCTAAACTAGCGGGAGGGGTCAATGAGCAGTTCTTC. Protein sequence: CASSPKLAGGVNEQFF.

The V gene is TRBV7-9, the J gene TRBJ1-1; possibly TRBD1 for D (6 bases). The V gene lost 10 bases and the J gene lost 2 bases, with 14 bases spanning the gap. Germline assignment: CDR1 SEHNR and CDR2 FQNEAQ (reference sequence). The CDR3 totals 13 residues. The DNA for the CDR3 is TGTGCCATCTCCGGACAGATCAACACTGAAGCTTTCTTT. It specifies CAISGQINTEAFF.

This rearrangement joins TRBV7-2 to TRBJ2-1; the match to TRBD2 covers 9 bases. Germline CDR1 reads SGHTA; CDR2 reads FQGNSA. The junction had 0 bases not matched to a gene; V was cut back by 0 bases and J by 3 bases. The CDR3 has 15 amino acids. Here the CDR3 reads CASSLASGGYNEQFF. The CDR3 DNA reads TGTGCCAGCAGCTTAGCTAGCGGGGGCTACAATGAGCAGTTCTTC.

This chain joins TRBV5-1 and TRBJ1-2; D gene unclear. Germline CDR1 is SGHRS and CDR2 is YFSETQ. The CDR3 covers 13 residues. V was cut by 0 bases and J by 4 bases, with 7 bases left in between. The CDR3 DNA follows: TGCGCCAGCAGCTTGGGGACCGTCTATGGCTACACCTTC. Residues: CASSLGTVYGYTF.

This clonotype appeared a single time. The chain is built from TRBV7-2 and TRBJ2-3; D may match TRBD1 or TRBD2 (5 bases each). Germline V gene lookup returns CDR1 SGHTA and CDR2 FQGNSA. This CDR3 has 13 amino acids. The V end was cut by 1 base, the J end by 8 bases, with 10 bases between. The CDR3: CASSLVGTGTQYF. For the CDR3, the DNA is TGTGCCAGCAGCTTAGTGGGGACCGGTACGCAGTATTTT.

The chain combines TRBV11-2 with TRBJ2-1; 9 bases align to TRBD2. Germline V gene sequence: CDR1 SGHAT, CDR2 FQNNGV. This CDR3 has 16 residues. V was clipped by 5 bases and J by 5 bases; unmatched bases: 10. The CDR3 here is CASSPRLAALHNEQFF. The CDR3 DNA reads as TGTGCCAGCAGCCCCCGACTAGCGGCTCTTCACAATGAGCAGTTCTTC.

The genes are TRBV28 and TRBJ2-1, with 8 positions matching TRBD1. Germline V gene lookup returns CDR1 MDHEN and CDR2 SYDVKM. J gave up 15 bases and V 2 bases, and 18 bases lay outside the gene matches. This CDR3 spans 16 amino acids. CDR3 sequence reads: CASSLRGQGGASQRFF. The CDR3, as DNA: TGTGCCAGCAGTTTACGCGGACAGGGCGGCGCATCCCAGCGGTTCTTC. Full variable domain (outside the CDR3, taken from reference TRBV28 and TRBJ2-1): DVKVTQSSRYLVKRTGEKVFLECVQDMDHENMFWYRQDPGLGLRLIYFSYDVKMKEKGDIPEGYSVSREKKERFSLILESASTNQTSMYLCASSLRGQGGASQRFFGPGTRLTVL.

This clonotype was observed once. This chain uses TRBV20-1 with TRBJ1-2, with a tentative D call TRBD1 (6 bases). V lost 6 bases to trimming and J lost 8 bases, with 16 bases between them. This CDR3 region has 12 residues. CDR1 and CDR2 from the germline V gene are DFQATT and SNEGSKA (reference sequence). CDR3 nucleotides: TGCAGTGCCCCAACAGGGCCGGGCGGCTACACCTTC. Translation: CSAPTGPGGYTF.

The V and J genes are TRBV15 and TRBJ2-1; D ambiguous. Germline V gene sequence: CDR1 LNHNV, CDR2 YYDKDF (reference sequence). The CDR3 has 12 amino acids. The V and J ends lost 4 bases and 7 bases respectively, with 8 bases between them. The CDR3 bases are TGTGCCACCAGCACAAGAAGGAATGAGCAGTTCTTC. It yields the protein CATSTRRNEQFF.

This chain joins TRBV5-6 and TRBJ2-5, with no clear D. CDR1 is SGHDT and CDR2 is YYEEEE in the germline V gene. CDR3 size: 16 residues. Trimming removed 0 bases at V and 1 base at J, with 13 bases between. Here the CDR3 reads CASSLGPRFVQETQYF. The CDR3 nucleotides are TGTGCCAGCAGCTTGGGCCCTCGCTTTGTCCAAGAGACCCAGTACTTC.

The rearrangement joins TRBV20-1 to TRBJ1-6; D is unclear. V shed 7 bases and J shed 9 bases, with 13 bases lying between them. The germline V gene has CDR1 DFQATT and CDR2 SNEGSKA (reference sequence). This CDR3 contains 12 residues. The CDR3 protein is CSVSQLPSPLHF. The CDR3, as DNA: TGCAGTGTTTCCCAGCTACCTTCACCCCTCCACTTT.

The chain uses TRBV6-5 and TRBJ1-5; D is perhaps TRBD1 (5 bases). In germline, CDR1 is MNHEY, CDR2 SVGAGI. V was trimmed by 5 bases and J by 0 bases, leaving 8 bases between them. There are 14 residues in the CDR3. CDR3 sequence reads: CASSKGASNQPQHF. DNA for the CDR3: TGTGCCAGCAGTAAAGGGGCTAGCAATCAGCCCCAGCATTTT.

V is TRBV7-3 and J is TRBJ2-2; maybe TRBD1 (5 bases). V was trimmed by 1 base and J by 13 bases, leaving 16 bases between them. CDR1 is SGHTA and CDR2 is FQGTGA in the germline V gene. The CDR3 has 14 residues. The CDR3 DNA is TGTGCCAGCAGCTTAAATACCAGGCAGGGTTCGCTGTTTTTT. Residues: CASSLNTRQGSLFF.

This chain connects TRBV14 to TRBJ2-7, with 8 nucleotides matching TRBD2. Looked up from germline, CDR1 is SGHDN and CDR2 is FVKESK. V gave up 0 bases and J gave up 1 base; unmatched junction bases: 5. The CDR3 spans 16 residues. Written as DNA, the CDR3 is TGTGCCAGCAGCCAAGATTATGTAGCGGGATCCTACGAGCAGTACTTC. Translation gives CASSQDYVAGSYEQYF.

The chain is built from TRBV2 and TRBJ1-1, with a possible D match to TRBD1 (6 bases). Germline CDR1 and CDR2: SNHLY and FYNNEI. Between the trimmed V and J ends, which lost 6 bases and 10 bases, there was a span of 15 bases. This CDR3 spans 12 amino acids. The chain's CDR3 is CASSPGEGVAFF. In DNA, the CDR3 is TGTGCCAGCAGCCCAGGGGAGGGGGTAGCTTTCTTT. Using reference TRBV2 and TRBJ1-1 for the parts outside the CDR3, the full variable domain is EPEVTQTPSHQVTQMGQEVILRCVPISNHLYFYWYRQILGQKVEFLVSFYNNEISEKSEIFDDQFSVERPDGSNFTLKIRSTKLEDSAMYFCASSPGEGVAFFGQGTRLTVV.

The rearrangement links TRBV20-1 to TRBJ2-7; D may correspond to TRBD1 or TRBD2 (5 bases each). The V gene lost 3 bases and the J gene lost 0 bases, with 18 bases spanning the gap. The CDR3 has 16 amino acids. Germline lookup yields CDR1 DFQATT and CDR2 SNEGSKA (reference sequence). The CDR3 is CSASSSEGVGSYEQYF. The DNA for the CDR3 is TGCAGTGCTAGCAGTAGCGAAGGGGTAGGCTCCTACGAGCAGTACTTC.

This chain joins TRBV5-4 and TRBJ2-3; D call uncertain. The CDR3 runs to 14 residues. Trimming stripped 3 bases from V and 4 bases from J, with 12 bases between. Germline loops: CDR1 SGHNT, CDR2 YYREEE (reference sequence). The CDR3 sequence: CASSSPGRADTQYF. DNA of the CDR3: TGTGCCAGCAGCTCCCCGGGCCGGGCAGATACGCAGTATTTT. The whole variable domain, filled in from reference TRBV5-4 and TRBJ2-3, reads ETGVTQSPTHLIKTRGQQVTLRCSSQSGHNTVSWYQQALGQGPQFIFQYYREEENGRGNFPPRFSGLQFPNYSSELNVNALELDDSALYLCASSSPGRADTQYFGPGTRLTVL.

The J gene is TRBJ2-5, the V gene TRBV10-3; D is undetermined. V shed 0 bases and J shed 0 bases, with 8 bases lying between them. The CDR3 contains 15 residues. Germline values: CDR1 ENHRY, CDR2 SYGVKD. CDR3 amino acids: CAISESSGHQETQYF. The CDR3 DNA follows: TGTGCCATCAGTGAGTCGTCAGGCCACCAAGAGACCCAGTACTTC.

The rearrangement joins TRBV27 to TRBJ2-2; D is ambiguous. V dropped 5 bases and J dropped 4 bases, with 14 bases sitting between them. Germline values: CDR1 MNHEY, CDR2 SMNVEV (reference sequence). This CDR3 has 15 residues. This CDR3 reads CASSLSSVGTGELFF. In DNA form, the CDR3 reads TGTGCCAGCAGTCTCTCCTCCGTGGGCACCGGGGAGCTGTTTTTT.

The chain uses TRBV20-1 and TRBJ1-3; 7 positions match TRBD1. The CDR3 is made up of 13 amino acids. CDR1 and CDR2 (germline): DFQATT, SNEGSKA (reference sequence). The ends lost 6 bases at V and 1 base at J; junction bases unmatched: 3. The CDR3 spells CSAWGQSGNTIYF. Here the CDR3 DNA reads TGCAGTGCGTGGGGACAGTCTGGAAACACCATATATTTT.

The chain uses TRBV7-7 and TRBJ2-5; TRBD2 matches at 7 bases. V shed 0 bases, J shed 5 bases, and the junction held 15 bases outside the gene matches. The CDR3 has 18 residues. Germline V lookup: CDR1 SSHAT, CDR2 FNYEAQ (reference sequence). The CDR3 reads CASSLAVGGRGERETQYF. The CDR3 region has the DNA TGTGCCAGCAGCTTAGCGGTTGGCGGGAGAGGGGAACGGGAGACCCAGTACTTC.